This T cell receptor beta chain was obtained from a study of response to subunit inactivated influenza vaccine. Findings and caveats of the study: Only a handful of new T cells, the authors suggested, are recruited with each seasonal influenza vaccination.

This clonotype was recorded at least ten times. The antigen is undetermined. TCRdb fed the RT-PCR reads into MiXCR, producing one record per CDR3 protein. This sample yields 800,000 or so distinct CDR3 sequences, of which roughly 20% are seen a single time; roughly 10% belongs to the top ten. This clonotype was sampled from a man between 45 and 60 years old who received an inactivated influenza vaccine. This sample comprised PBMCs from blood, obtained 4 to 6 days after vaccination.

The CDR3 bases are TGCAGCGTTCGGTCTAGCTCGGAGACCCAGTACTTC. Translation: CSVRSSSETQYF. V is TRBV29-1 and J is TRBJ2-5, with D maybe TRBD2 (5 bases). The V gene's germline CDR1 is SQVTM and CDR2 ANQGSEA. CDR3 size: 12 residues. Trimming pared 5 bases from V and 5 bases from J, leaving 12 bases between.